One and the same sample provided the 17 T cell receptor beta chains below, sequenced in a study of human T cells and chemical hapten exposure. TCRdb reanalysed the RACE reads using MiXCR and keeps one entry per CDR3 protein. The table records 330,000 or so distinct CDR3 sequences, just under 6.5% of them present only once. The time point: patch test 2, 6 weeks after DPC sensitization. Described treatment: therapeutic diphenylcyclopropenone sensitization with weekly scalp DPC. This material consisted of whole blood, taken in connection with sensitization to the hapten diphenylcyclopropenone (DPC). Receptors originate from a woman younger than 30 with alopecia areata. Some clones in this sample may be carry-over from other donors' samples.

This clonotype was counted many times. CDR3 DNA: TGTGCCAGCAACTGGAGAGGACAGATGAACACTGAAGCTTTCTTT. Translated, it gives CASNWRGQMNTEAFF. The V gene is TRBV12-3 or TRBV12-4, the J gene TRBJ1-1, with D possibly matching TRBD1 (6 bases). The V and J ends lost 7 bases and 0 bases respectively, with 15 bases between them. This CDR3 has 15 amino acids.

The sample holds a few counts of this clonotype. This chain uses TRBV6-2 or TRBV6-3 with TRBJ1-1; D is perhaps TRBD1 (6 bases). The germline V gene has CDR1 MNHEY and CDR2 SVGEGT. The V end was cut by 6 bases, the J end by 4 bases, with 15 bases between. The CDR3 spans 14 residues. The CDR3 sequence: CASSSTGWGTEAFF. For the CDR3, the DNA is TGTGCCAGCAGCTCGACAGGATGGGGCACTGAAGCTTTCTTT.

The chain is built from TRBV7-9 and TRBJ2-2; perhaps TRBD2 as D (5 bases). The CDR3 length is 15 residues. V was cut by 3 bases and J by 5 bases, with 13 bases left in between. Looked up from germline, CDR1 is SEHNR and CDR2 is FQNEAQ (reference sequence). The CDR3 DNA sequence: TGTGCCAGCAGCTTCCCAGGTGGGGAGACCGGGGAGCTGTTTTTT. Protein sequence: CASSFPGGETGELFF.

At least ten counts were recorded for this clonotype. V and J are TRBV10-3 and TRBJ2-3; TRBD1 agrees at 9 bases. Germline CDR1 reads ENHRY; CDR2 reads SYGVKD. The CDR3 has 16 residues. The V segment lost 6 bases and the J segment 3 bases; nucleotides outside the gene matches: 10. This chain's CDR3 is CAIRGQPGQGTDTQYF. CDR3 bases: TGTGCCATCAGGGGCCAGCCGGGACAGGGAACAGATACGCAGTATTTT.

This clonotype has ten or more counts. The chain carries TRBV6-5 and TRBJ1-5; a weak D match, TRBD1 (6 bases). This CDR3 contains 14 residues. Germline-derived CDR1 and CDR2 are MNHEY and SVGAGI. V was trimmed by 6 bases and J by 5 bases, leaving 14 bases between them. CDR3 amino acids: CASSHNQGYQPQHF. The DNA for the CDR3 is TGTGCCAGCAGCCATAATCAGGGGTATCAGCCCCAGCATTTT.

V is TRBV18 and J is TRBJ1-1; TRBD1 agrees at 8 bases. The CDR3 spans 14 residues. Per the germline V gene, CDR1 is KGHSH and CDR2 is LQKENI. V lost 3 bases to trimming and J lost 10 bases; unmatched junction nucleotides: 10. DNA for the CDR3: TGTGCCAGCTCACCCGAGACAGGGGAGGGATCAGCTTTCTTT. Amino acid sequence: CASSPETGEGSAFF.

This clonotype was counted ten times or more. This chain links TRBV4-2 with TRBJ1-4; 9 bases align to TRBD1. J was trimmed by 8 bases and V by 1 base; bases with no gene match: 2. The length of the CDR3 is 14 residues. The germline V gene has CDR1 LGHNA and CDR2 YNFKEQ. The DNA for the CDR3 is TGTGCCAGCAGCCAAGGACAGGGGGTGGAAAAACTGTTTTTT. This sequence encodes CASSQGQGVEKLFF.

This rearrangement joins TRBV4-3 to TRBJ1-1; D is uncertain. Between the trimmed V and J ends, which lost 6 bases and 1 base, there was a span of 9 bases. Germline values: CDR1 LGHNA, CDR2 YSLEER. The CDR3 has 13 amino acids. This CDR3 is CASRVRTNTEAFF. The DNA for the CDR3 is TGCGCCAGCAGGGTCAGGACGAACACTGAAGCTTTCTTT.

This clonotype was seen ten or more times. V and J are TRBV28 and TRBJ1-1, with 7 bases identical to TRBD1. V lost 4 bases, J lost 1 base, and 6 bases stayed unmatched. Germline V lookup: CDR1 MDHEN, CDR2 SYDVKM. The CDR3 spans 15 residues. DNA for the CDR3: TGTGCCAGCAGTTCCACCGGGACAGCGAACACTGAAGCTTTCTTT. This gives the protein CASSSTGTANTEAFF.

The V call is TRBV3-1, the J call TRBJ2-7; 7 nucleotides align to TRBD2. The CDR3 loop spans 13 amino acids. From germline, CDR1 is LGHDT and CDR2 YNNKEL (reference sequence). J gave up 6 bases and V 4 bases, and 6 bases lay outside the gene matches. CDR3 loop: CASSLPAGVEQYF. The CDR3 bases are TGTGCCAGCAGCCTCCCGGCGGGGGTCGAGCAGTACTTC.

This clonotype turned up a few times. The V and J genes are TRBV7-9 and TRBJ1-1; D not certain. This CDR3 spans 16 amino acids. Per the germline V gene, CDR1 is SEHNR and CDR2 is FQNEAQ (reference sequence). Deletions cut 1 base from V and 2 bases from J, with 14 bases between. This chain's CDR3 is CASSLVGIGRNTEAFF. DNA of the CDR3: TGTGCCAGCAGCTTAGTGGGCATCGGCAGAAACACTGAAGCTTTCTTT.

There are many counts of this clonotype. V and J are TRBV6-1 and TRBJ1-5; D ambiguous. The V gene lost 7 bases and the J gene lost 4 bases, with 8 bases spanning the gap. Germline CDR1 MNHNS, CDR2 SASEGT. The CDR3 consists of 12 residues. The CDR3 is CASNSDNQPQHF. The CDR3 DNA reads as TGTGCCAGCAACTCAGATAATCAGCCCCAGCATTTT.

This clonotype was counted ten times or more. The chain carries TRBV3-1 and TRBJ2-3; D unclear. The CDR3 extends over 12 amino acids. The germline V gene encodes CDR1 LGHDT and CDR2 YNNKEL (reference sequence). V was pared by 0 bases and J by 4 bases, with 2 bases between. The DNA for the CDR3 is TGTGCCAGCAGCCAAGATTCAGATACGCAGTATTTT. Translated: CASSQDSDTQYF.

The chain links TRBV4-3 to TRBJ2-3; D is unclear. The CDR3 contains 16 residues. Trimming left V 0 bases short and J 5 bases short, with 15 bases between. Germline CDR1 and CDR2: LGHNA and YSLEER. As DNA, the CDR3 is TGCGCCAGCAGCCAAGAACGTCAGAGTGGGGTAGATACGCAGTATTTT. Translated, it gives CASSQERQSGVDTQYF.

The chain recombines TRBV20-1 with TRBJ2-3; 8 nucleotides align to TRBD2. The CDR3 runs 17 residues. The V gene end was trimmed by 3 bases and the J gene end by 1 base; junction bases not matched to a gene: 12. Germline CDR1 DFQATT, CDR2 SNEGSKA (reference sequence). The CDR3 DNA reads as TGCAGTGCTAGTCCGGGACTAGATGCTTTGGGCACAGATACGCAGTATTTT. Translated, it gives CSASPGLDALGTDTQYF.

In DNA form, the CDR3 reads TGTGCCAGCAGCTTCGGGACTAGCGGGATGGCGGCCCAGTACTTC. It translates to CASSFGTSGMAAQYF. The gene calls are TRBV7-3 and TRBJ2-5; TRBD2 agrees at 13 bases. The V gene's germline CDR1 is SGHTA and CDR2 FQGTGA. This CDR3 is built from 15 residues. The junction had 7 bases not matched to a gene; V was cut back by 3 bases and J by 9 bases.

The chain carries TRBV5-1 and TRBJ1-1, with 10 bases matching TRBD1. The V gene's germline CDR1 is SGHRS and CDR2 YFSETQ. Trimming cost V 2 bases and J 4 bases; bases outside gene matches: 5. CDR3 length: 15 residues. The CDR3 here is CASSFGDRGTTEAFF. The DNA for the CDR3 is TGCGCCAGCAGCTTTGGGGACAGGGGAACCACTGAAGCTTTCTTT.